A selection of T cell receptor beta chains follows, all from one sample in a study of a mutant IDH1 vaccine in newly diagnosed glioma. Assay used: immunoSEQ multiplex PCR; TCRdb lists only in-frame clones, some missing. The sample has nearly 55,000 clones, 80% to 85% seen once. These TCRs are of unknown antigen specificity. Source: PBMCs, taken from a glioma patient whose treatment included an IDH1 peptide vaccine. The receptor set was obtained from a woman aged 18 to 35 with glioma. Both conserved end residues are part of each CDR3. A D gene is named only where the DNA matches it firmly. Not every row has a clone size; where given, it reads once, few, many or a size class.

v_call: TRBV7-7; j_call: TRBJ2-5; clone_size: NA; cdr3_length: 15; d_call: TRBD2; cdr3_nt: TGTGCTAGCAGCAATGGACTAGCGGGAGCACCCCCCCAGTACTTC; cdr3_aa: CASSNGLAGAPPQYF
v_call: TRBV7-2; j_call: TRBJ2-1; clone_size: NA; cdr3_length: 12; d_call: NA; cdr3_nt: TGTGCCAGCACCTTGGGACACAATGAGCAGTTCTTC; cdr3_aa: CASTLGHNEQFF
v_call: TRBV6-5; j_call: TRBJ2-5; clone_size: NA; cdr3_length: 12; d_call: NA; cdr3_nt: TGTGCCAGCAGTTACGGAGGAGAGACCCAGTACTTC; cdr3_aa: CASSYGGETQYF
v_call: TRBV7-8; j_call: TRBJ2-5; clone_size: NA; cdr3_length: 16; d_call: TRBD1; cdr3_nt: TGTGCCAGCAGCTTAACGACAGGGGCACCACAAGAGACCCAGTACTTC; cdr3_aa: CASSLTTGAPQETQYF
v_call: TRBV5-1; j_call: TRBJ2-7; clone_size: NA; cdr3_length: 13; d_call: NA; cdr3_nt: TGCGCCAGCAGCGACCCGAGCTCCTACGAGCAGTACTTC; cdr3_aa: CASSDPSSYEQYF
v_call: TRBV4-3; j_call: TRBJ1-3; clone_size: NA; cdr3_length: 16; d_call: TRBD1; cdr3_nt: TGCGCCAGCAGCCAAGACAGGGGGAATACTGGAAACACCATATATTTT; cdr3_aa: CASSQDRGNTGNTIYF
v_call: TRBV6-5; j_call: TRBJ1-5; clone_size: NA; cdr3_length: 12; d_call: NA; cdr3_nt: TGTGCCTACTGGGGGGGCCATCAGCCCCAGCATTTT; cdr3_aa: CAYWGGHQPQHF
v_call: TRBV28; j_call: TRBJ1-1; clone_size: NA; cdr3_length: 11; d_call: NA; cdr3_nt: TGTGCCAGCAGTGATACCACTGAAGCTTTCTTT; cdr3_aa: CASSDTTEAFF
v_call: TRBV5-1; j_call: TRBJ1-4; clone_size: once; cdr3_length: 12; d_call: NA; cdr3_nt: TGCGCCAGCAGGGGGACACTTGAAAAACTGTTTTTT; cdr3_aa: CASRGTLEKLFF
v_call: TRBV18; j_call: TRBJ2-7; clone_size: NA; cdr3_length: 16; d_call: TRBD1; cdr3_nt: TGTGCCAGCTCTCCTCTGCCGACAGGGCAAGCCTACGAGCAGTACTTC; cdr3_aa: CASSPLPTGQAYEQYF
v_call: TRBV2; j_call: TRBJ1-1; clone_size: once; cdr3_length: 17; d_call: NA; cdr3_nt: TGTGCCAGCAGTACCCGGCGGGGCAGGAGGGTTCCCACTGAAGCTTTCTTT; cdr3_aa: CASSTRRGRRVPTEAFF
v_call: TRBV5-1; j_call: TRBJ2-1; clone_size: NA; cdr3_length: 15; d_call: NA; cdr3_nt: TGCGCCAGCAGCGCAACCGAGAGCTCCTACAATGAGCAGTTCTTC; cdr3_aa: CASSATESSYNEQFF
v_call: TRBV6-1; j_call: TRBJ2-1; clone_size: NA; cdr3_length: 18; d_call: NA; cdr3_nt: TGTGCCAGCAGTGAATTGGGGAAGGGAAGGGCCCCTGGGATGGGGCAGTTCTTC; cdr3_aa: CASSELGKGRAPGMGQFF
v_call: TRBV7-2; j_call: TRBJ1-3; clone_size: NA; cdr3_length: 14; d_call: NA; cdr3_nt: TGTGCCAGCAGCTTACCCGGGCCGGGAAACACCATATATTTT; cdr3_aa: CASSLPGPGNTIYF
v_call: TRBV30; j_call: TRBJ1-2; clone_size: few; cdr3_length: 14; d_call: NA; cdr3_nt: TGTGCCTGGATACCCCCGGGACCCTCTCAAGTCTACACCTTC; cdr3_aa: CAWIPPGPSQVYTF
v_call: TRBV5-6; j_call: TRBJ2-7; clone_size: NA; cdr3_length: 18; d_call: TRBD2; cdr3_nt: TGTGCCAGCAGCTTGGGTCCGACTAGCGGGAGATTGTCCTACGAGCAGTACTTC; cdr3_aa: CASSLGPTSGRLSYEQYF